A single sample is the source of the 22 T cell receptor beta chains below, sequenced in a study of cytomegalovirus exposure and HLA in healthy donors. 13 Jbeta primers and 60 Vbeta primers were used for the PCR. Data came from immunoSEQ multiplex PCR; TCRdb stores just in-frame clones and leaves some out. The sample has roughly 230,000 clones, approximately 84% seen once. The sequencing sample was made of PBMCs. These receptors were collected from a girl between 2 and 10 years old in good health and CMV-seronegative.

This chain uses TRBV5-1 with TRBJ1-5, with a tentative D call TRBD1 (5 bases). Germline V gene data show CDR1 as SGHRS and CDR2 as YFSETQ. Trimming removed 0 bases from V and 4 bases from J, with 5 bases in between. The CDR3 consists of 13 residues. CDR3 sequence: CASSLDRNQPQHF. The CDR3 DNA reads as TGCGCCAGCAGCTTGGACAGGAATCAGCCCCAGCATTTT.

This clone came up once. The V call is TRBV11-2, the J call TRBJ1-4; maybe TRBD1 (6 bases). Trimming pared 2 bases from V and 7 bases from J, leaving 14 bases between. The CDR3 is made up of 15 amino acids. Germline CDR1 SGHAT, CDR2 FQNNGV. CDR3 residues: CASSLRTAVREKLFF. The CDR3 DNA follows: TGTGCCAGCAGCTTACGGACAGCTGTGCGTGAAAAACTGTTTTTT. Filled out from reference TRBV11-2 and TRBJ1-4, the complete variable domain reads EAGVAQSPRYKIIEKRQSVAFWCNPISGHATLYWYQQILGQGPKLLIQFQNNGVVDDSQLPKDRFSAERLKGVDSTLKIQPAKLEDSAVYLCASSLRTAVREKLFFGSGTQLSVL.

The count of this clone is one. CDR3 residues: CASSSARGLATDTQYF. DNA of the CDR3: TGTGCCAGTAGTTCAGCCCGGGGACTAGCGACAGATACGCAGTATTTT. The V and J genes are TRBV19 and TRBJ2-3; 10 bases line up with TRBD2. Germline V lookup: CDR1 LNHDA, CDR2 SQIVND (reference sequence). The CDR3 consists of 16 residues. With 5 bases clipped from V and 3 bases from J, the junction kept 8 bases outside the gene matches. Looking up the rest from reference TRBV19 and TRBJ2-3 gives the full variable domain: DGGITQSPKYLFRKEGQNVTLSCEQNLNHDAMYWYRQDPGQGLRLIYYSQIVNDFQKGDIAEGYSVSREKKESFPLTVTSAQKNPTAFYLCASSSARGLATDTQYFGPGTRLTVL.

The CDR3, as DNA: TGCGCCAGCAGCCCGGGGAAGTTCCAAGAGACCCAGTACTTC. It codes for CASSPGKFQETQYF. V usage is TRBV5-1 and J usage is TRBJ2-5; perhaps TRBD2 as D (5 bases). The germline V gene has CDR1 SGHRS and CDR2 YFSETQ. The CDR3 contains 14 residues. The V end was cut by 4 bases, the J end by 1 base, with 11 bases between.

The V gene is TRBV7-8, the J gene TRBJ2-1, with 8 bases aligning to TRBD1. Germline-derived CDR1 and CDR2 are SGHVS and FQNEAQ. The CDR3 contains 16 residues. V was pared by 2 bases and J by 6 bases, with 9 bases of the junction left unmatched. CDR3 bases: TGTGCCAGCAGCTTACGAGAATCAGGGGGCGGCAATGAGCAGTTCTTC. Amino acid sequence: CASSLRESGGGNEQFF.

The gene calls are TRBV5-5 and TRBJ2-5; D unresolved. There are 14 residues in the CDR3. Germline values: CDR1 SGHKS, CDR2 YYEKEE (reference sequence). Trimming took off 4 bases at V and 0 bases at J, with 10 bases between the two ends. The CDR3 here is CASSRRVDQETQYF. The CDR3 nucleotides read TGTGCCAGCAGCCGCCGGGTGGACCAAGAGACCCAGTACTTC.

The chain uses TRBV15 and TRBJ1-1; D call uncertain. This CDR3 spans 15 amino acids. Trimming pared 0 bases from V and 2 bases from J, leaving 10 bases between. The germline V gene has CDR1 LNHNV and CDR2 YYDKDF (reference sequence). The CDR3 loop is CATSRDVSSNTEAFF. For the CDR3, the DNA is TGTGCCACCAGCAGAGATGTATCTTCTAACACTGAAGCTTTCTTT.

In this sample, this clone turned up a few times. Here the CDR3 reads CASSLATRVRSSEKLFF. For the CDR3, the DNA is TGTGCCAGCAGCTTGGCGACCAGGGTCAGGTCGTCTGAAAAACTGTTTTTT. J is TRBJ1-4 and V is TRBV5-6, with TRBD1 as a possible D gene (5 bases). The germline V and J ends were trimmed by 0 bases and 7 bases, with 19 bases remaining between them. From germline, CDR1 is SGHDT and CDR2 YYEEEE. The CDR3 is 17 amino acids.

V is TRBV2 and J is TRBJ2-7, with no clear D. This CDR3 has 11 residues. From germline, CDR1 is SNHLY and CDR2 FYNNEI. Trimming took 8 bases from V and 3 from J, leaving 8 bases between them. CDR3 sequence (DNA): TGTGCCAGCGGTCAGGACTACGAGCAGTACTTC. The encoded protein is CASGQDYEQYF.

The rearrangement links TRBV7-8 to TRBJ2-5; TRBD2 aligns across 8 bases. The germline gives CDR1 SGHVS, CDR2 FQNEAQ. The CDR3 is 16 residues long. Unmatched junction bases numbered 9, after V lost 1 base and J lost 5 bases. The chain's CDR3 is CASSLGGTRRGETQYF. The CDR3 nucleotides are TGTGCCAGCAGCTTAGGTGGGACTAGACGGGGGGAGACCCAGTACTTC.

This chain links TRBV5-4 with TRBJ2-1; 8 bases are shared with TRBD1. The V segment lost 5 bases and the J segment 0 bases; nucleotides outside the gene matches: 4. The CDR3 has 15 residues. Germline V gene lookup returns CDR1 SGHNT and CDR2 YYREEE (reference sequence). The chain's CDR3 is CASRETGGSYNEQFF. CDR3 DNA: TGTGCCAGCAGGGAAACAGGGGGCTCCTACAATGAGCAGTTCTTC.

The chain couples TRBV6-5 to TRBJ2-7; 7 bases are a match to TRBD2. The V and J ends lost 2 bases and 2 bases, in that order; junction bases with no gene match: 0. This CDR3 region has 13 residues. The germline V gene encodes CDR1 MNHEY and CDR2 SVGAGI. The CDR3, as DNA: TGTGCCAGCAGTTACCGGGAGGCCTACGAGCAGTACTTC. It codes for CASSYREAYEQYF.

This clone was seen a single time. This rearrangement joins TRBV13 to TRBJ1-4; no clear D. The V gene's germline CDR1 is PRHDT and CDR2 FYEKMQ (reference sequence). The CDR3 sequence is 12 residues long. Between the trimmed V and J ends, which lost 3 bases and 7 bases, there was a span of 6 bases. The CDR3 region is CASSLRREKLFF. The CDR3 nucleotides read TGTGCCAGCAGCTTGCGTCGTGAAAAACTGTTTTTT.

The chain joins TRBV18 to TRBJ2-5, with TRBD2 matching over 10 bases. CDR1 is KGHSH and CDR2 is LQKENI in the germline V gene. The ends lost 3 bases at V and 4 bases at J; junction bases unmatched: 14. CDR3 length: 18 residues. The CDR3 here is CASSPLPSGGGVGETQYF. In nucleotides, the CDR3 is TGTGCCAGCTCACCCCTCCCTAGCGGGGGAGGAGTTGGAGAGACCCAGTACTTC.

This chain joins TRBV19 and TRBJ1-2; 10 bases are a match to TRBD1. The germline gives CDR1 LNHDA, CDR2 SQIVND (reference sequence). V dropped 4 bases and J dropped 8; count of bases not matched to a gene: 10. CDR3 length: 15 amino acids. In nucleotides, the CDR3 is TGTGCCAGTAGTACACTGACAGGGGGCGCAGAGGGCTACACCTTC. Its translation: CASSTLTGGAEGYTF. The full variable domain, in which reference TRBV19 and TRBJ1-2 provide the parts outside the CDR3, is DGGITQSPKYLFRKEGQNVTLSCEQNLNHDAMYWYRQDPGQGLRLIYYSQIVNDFQKGDIAEGYSVSREKKESFPLTVTSAQKNPTAFYLCASSTLTGGAEGYTFGSGTRLTVV.

The V call is TRBV6-5, the J call TRBJ2-5; 8 nucleotides agree with TRBD2. The germline gives CDR1 MNHEY, CDR2 SVGAGI. The CDR3 is made up of 15 amino acids. Trimming cost V 5 bases and J 5 bases; bases outside gene matches: 10. CDR3: CASSKGLGSAETQYF. The CDR3 nucleotides are TGTGCCAGCAGTAAGGGACTAGGGTCAGCGGAGACCCAGTACTTC.

This rearrangement joins TRBV5-4 to TRBJ2-7, with 8 positions matching TRBD1. CDR3 length: 14 residues. The trim removed 4 bases at V and 2 bases at J, leaving 5 bases unmatched. The germline gives CDR1 SGHNT, CDR2 YYREEE (reference sequence). CDR3 region: CASSPGTGTYEQYF. In nucleotides, the CDR3 is TGTGCCAGCAGCCCTGGGACAGGTACCTACGAGCAGTACTTC.

This chain uses TRBV30 with TRBJ2-1; D is unresolved. The CDR3 contains 11 residues. Trimming cost V 3 bases and J 9 bases, with 9 bases left between them. Germline V gene data show CDR1 as GTSNPN and CDR2 as SVGIG (reference sequence). The CDR3 protein is CAWSIAGEQFF. CDR3 sequence (DNA): TGTGCCTGGAGCATAGCTGGTGAGCAGTTCTTC. The variable domain in full, completed from reference TRBV30 and TRBJ2-1, reads SQTIHQWPATLVQPVGSPLSLECTVEGTSNPNLYWYRQAAGRGLQLLFYSVGIGQISSEVPQNLSASRPQDRQFILSSKKLLLSDSGFYLCAWSIAGEQFFGPGTRLTVL.

The chain recombines TRBV30 with TRBJ2-1; TRBD2 agrees at 10 bases. The germline V gene has CDR1 GTSNPN and CDR2 SVGIG (reference sequence). This CDR3 has 14 amino acids. After removal of 2 bases from V and 7 bases from J, the junction contained 5 bases not matched to a gene. The CDR3 spells CAWSIAGGWNEQFF. CDR3 coding DNA: TGTGCCTGGAGTATAGCGGGGGGCTGGAATGAGCAGTTCTTC.

This clone was found once. The rearrangement uses TRBV6-4 and TRBJ1-1; maybe TRBD1 (6 bases). Deletions cut 4 bases from V and 1 base from J, with 13 bases between. This CDR3 contains 15 residues. Germline assignment: CDR1 MRHNA and CDR2 SNTAGT. The CDR3 protein is CASSGGIGGNTEAFF. The CDR3 DNA is TGTGCCAGCAGTGGGGGAATAGGGGGGAACACTGAAGCTTTCTTT.

V is TRBV27 and J is TRBJ2-3; 10 nucleotides agree with TRBD2. Losses at the gene ends were 1 base for V and 5 bases for J; bases not matched to a gene: 21. Germline values: CDR1 MNHEY, CDR2 SMNVEV (reference sequence). This CDR3 comprises 21 residues. The CDR3 is CASSLFGKVPGLAEDGDTQYF. The CDR3 bases are TGTGCCAGCAGTTTATTCGGCAAAGTACCCGGACTAGCGGAAGACGGAGATACGCAGTATTTT.

The V and J genes are TRBV5-1 and TRBJ2-5, with 8 bases fitting TRBD2. This CDR3 has 15 amino acids. CDR1 and CDR2 (germline): SGHRS, YFSETQ. Trimming cost V 0 bases and J 1 base; bases outside gene matches: 2. The CDR3 protein is CASSLVAGGQETQYF. The CDR3 nucleotides are TGCGCCAGCAGCTTGGTTGCGGGGGGCCAAGAGACCCAGTACTTC.